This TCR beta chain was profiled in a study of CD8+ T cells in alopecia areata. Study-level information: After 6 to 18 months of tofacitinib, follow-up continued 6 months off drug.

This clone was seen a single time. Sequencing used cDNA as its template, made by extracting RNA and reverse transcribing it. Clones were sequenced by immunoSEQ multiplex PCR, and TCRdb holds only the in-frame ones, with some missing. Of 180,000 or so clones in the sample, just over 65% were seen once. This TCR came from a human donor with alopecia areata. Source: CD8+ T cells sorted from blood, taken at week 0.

The CDR3 sequence is CASSYSSVNIQYF. DNA of the CDR3: TGTGCCAGCAGTTACTCGAGTGTTAACATTCAGTACTTC. This sequence joins TRBV6-5 and TRBJ2-4, with no clear D. The CDR3 loop spans 13 amino acids. Germline V gene sequence: CDR1 MNHEY, CDR2 SVGAGI. V lost 0 bases, J lost 7 bases, and 7 bases lay in between.